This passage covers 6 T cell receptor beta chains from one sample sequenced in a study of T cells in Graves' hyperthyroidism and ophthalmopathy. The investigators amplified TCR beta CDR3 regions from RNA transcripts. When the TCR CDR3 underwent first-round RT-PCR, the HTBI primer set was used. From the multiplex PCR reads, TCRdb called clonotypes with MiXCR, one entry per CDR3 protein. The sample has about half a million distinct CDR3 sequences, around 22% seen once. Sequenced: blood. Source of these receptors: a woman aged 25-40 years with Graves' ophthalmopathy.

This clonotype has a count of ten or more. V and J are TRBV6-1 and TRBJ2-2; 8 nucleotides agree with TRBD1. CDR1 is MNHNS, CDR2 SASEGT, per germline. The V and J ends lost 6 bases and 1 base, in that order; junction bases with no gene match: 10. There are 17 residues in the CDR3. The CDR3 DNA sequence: TGTGCCAGCAGGGAAAAGACAGGGGAGTGGAACACCGGGGAGCTGTTTTTT. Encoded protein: CASREKTGEWNTGELFF.

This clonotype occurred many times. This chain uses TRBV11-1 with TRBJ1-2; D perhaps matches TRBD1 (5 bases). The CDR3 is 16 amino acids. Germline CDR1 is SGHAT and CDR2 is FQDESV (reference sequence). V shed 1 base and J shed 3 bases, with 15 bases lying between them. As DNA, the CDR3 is TGTGCCAGCAGCTTAGGGGGCCCGACCCGTGACTATGGCTACACCTTC. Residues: CASSLGGPTRDYGYTF.

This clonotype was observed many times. The CDR3, as DNA: TGCAGTGCTAGAGACCAGGGGCGTCAGACCCAGTACTTC. It translates to CSARDQGRQTQYF. The chain employs TRBV20-1 and TRBJ2-5; maybe TRBD1 (6 bases). Between the trimmed V and J ends, which lost 0 bases and 6 bases, there was a span of 11 bases. The germline V gene encodes CDR1 DFQATT and CDR2 SNEGSKA (reference sequence). The CDR3 contains 13 residues.

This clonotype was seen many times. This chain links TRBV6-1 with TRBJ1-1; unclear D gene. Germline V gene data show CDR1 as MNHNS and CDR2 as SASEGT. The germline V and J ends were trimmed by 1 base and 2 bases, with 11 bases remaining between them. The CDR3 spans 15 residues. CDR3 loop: CASSEGNSKNTEAFF. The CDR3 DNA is TGTGCCAGCAGTGAAGGAAACAGTAAAAACACTGAAGCTTTCTTT.

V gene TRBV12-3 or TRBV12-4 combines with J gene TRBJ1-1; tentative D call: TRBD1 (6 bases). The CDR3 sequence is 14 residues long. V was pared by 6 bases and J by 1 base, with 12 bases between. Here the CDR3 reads CASSWGTWNTEAFF. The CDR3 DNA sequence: TGTGCCAGCAGCTGGGGGACATGGAACACTGAAGCTTTCTTT.

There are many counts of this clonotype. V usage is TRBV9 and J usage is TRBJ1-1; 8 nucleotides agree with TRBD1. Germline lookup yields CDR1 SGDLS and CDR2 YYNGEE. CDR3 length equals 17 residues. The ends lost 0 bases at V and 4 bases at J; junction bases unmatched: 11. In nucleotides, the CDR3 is TGTGCCAGCAGCGTAGGGGGTGTTGACAGGGGAGGCACTGAAGCTTTCTTT. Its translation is CASSVGGVDRGGTEAFF.